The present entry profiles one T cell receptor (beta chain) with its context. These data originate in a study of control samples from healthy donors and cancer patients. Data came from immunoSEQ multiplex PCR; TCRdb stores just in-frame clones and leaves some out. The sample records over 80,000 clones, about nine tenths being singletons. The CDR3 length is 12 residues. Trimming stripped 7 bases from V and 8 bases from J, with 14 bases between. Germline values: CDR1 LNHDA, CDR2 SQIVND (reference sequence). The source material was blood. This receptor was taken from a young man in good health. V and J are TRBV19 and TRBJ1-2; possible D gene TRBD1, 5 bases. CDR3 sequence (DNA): TGTGCCAGTAATCCGGGGGGATGGGGCTACACCTTC. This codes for CASNPGGWGYTF.